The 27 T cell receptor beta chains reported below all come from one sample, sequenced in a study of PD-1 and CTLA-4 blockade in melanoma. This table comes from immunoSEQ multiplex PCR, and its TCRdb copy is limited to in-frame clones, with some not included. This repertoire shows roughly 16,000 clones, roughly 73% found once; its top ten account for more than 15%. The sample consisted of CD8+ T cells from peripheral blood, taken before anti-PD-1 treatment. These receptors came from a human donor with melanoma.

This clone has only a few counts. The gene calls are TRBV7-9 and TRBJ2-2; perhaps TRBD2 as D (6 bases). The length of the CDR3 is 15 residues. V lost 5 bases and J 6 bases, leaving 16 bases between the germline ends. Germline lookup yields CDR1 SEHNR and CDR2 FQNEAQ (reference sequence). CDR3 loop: CASSPPAGSPGELFF. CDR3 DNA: TGTGCCAGCAGCCCCCCGGCCGGGAGCCCCGGGGAGCTGTTTTTT.

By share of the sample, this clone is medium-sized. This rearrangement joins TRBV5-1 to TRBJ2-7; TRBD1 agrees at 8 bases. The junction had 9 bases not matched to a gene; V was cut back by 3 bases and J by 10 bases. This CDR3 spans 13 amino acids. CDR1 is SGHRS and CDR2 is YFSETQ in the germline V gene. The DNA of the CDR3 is TGCGCCAGCAGCTCTCTGGACAGGGAGGAACAGTACTTC. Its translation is CASSSLDREEQYF.

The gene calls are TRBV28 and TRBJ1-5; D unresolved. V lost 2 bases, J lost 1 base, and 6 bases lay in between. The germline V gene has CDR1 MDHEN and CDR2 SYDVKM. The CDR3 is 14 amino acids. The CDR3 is CASSLQISNQPQHF. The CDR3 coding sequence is TGTGCCAGCAGTTTACAGATCAGCAATCAGCCCCAGCATTTT.

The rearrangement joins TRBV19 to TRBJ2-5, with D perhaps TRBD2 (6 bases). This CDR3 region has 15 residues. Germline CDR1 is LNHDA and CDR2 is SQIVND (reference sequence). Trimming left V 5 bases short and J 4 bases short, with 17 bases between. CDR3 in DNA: TGTGCCAGTAGTTCCTGGGGGGATCGGGCAGAGACCCAGTACTTC. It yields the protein CASSSWGDRAETQYF.

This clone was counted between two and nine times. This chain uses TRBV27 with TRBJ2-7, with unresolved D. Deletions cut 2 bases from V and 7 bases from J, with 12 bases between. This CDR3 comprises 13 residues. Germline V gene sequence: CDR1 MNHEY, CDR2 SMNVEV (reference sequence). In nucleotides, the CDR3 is TGTGCCAGCAGTTTAAAGGTATTCTGGGAGCAGTACTTC. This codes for CASSLKVFWEQYF.

DNA for the CDR3: TGCGCCAGCAGCTTGTTTGGCGAGCAGTACTTC. This codes for CASSLFGEQYF. The V gene is TRBV5-1, the J gene TRBJ2-7; D unresolved. The CDR3 contains 11 residues. Germline V gene data show CDR1 as SGHRS and CDR2 as YFSETQ. The V end lost 1 base, the J end lost 6 bases, and 5 bases lay between the germline ends.

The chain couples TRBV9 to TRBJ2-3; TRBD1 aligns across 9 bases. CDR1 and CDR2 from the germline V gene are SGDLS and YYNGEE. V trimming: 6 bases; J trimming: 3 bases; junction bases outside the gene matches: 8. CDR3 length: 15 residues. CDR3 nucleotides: TGTGCCAGCACCTTCCGGGACAGGGTTACAGATACGCAGTATTTT. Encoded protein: CASTFRDRVTDTQYF.

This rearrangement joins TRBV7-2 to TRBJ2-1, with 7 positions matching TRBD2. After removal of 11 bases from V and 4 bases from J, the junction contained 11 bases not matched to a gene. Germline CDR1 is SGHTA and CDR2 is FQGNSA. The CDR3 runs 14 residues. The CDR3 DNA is TGTGCCGCGAGCCCGAGCGGGATTTACAATGAGCAGTTCTTC. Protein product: CAASPSGIYNEQFF.

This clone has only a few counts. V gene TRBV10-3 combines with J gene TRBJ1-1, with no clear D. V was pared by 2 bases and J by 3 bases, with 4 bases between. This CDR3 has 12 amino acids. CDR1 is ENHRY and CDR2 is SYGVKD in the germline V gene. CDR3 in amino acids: CAISEGDTEAFF. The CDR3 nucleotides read TGTGCCATCAGTGAGGGGGACACTGAAGCTTTCTTT.

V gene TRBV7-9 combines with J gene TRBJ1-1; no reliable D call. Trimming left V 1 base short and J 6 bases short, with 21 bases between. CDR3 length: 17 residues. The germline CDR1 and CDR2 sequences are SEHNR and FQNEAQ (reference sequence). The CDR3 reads CASSLGPPGLIPSEAFF. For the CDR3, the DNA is TGTGCCAGCAGCTTAGGCCCCCCCGGCTTAATCCCGTCTGAAGCTTTCTTT.

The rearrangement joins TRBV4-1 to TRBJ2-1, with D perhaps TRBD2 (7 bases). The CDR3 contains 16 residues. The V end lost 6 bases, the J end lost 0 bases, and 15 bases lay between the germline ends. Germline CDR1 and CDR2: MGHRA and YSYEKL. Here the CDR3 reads CASRDGGGSSYNEQFF. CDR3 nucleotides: TGCGCCAGCAGGGACGGGGGCGGGAGCTCCTACAATGAGCAGTTCTTC.

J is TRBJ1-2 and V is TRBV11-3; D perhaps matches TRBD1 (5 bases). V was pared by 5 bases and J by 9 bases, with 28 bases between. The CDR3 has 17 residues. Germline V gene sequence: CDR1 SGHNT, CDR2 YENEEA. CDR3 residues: CASSPRGRAVPSWSYTF. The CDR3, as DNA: TGTGCCAGCAGCCCTCGGGGCAGGGCTGTGCCGAGTTGGAGCTACACCTTC.

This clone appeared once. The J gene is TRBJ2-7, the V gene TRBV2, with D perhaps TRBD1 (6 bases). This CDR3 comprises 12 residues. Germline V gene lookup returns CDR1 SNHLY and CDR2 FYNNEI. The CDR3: CATQDRPYEQYF. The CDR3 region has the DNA TGTGCTACCCAGGACAGACCCTACGAGCAGTACTTC. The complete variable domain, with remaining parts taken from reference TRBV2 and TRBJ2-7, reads EPEVTQTPSHQVTQMGQEVILRCVPISNHLYFYWYRQILGQKVEFLVSFYNNEISEKSEIFDDQFSVERPDGSNFTLKIRSTKLEDSAMYFCATQDRPYEQYFGPGTRLTVT.

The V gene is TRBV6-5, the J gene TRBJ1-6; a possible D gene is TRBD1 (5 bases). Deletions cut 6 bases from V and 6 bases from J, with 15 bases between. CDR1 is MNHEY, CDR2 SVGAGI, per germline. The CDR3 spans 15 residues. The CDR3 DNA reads TGTGCCAGCAGCCTAGAGAGGGGATCTAATTCACCCCTCCACTTT. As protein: CASSLERGSNSPLHF.

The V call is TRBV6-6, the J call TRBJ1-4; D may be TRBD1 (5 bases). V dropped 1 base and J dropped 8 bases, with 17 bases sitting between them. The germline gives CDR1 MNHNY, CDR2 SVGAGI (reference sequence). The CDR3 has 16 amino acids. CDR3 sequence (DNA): TGTGCCAGCAGTTACTGGGTCCAGGGACCGGACGAAAAACTGTTTTTT. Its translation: CASSYWVQGPDEKLFF.

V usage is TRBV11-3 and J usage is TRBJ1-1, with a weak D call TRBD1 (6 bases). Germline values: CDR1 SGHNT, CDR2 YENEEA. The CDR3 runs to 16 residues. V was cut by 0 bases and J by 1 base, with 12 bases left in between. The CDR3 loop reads CASSLERSGENTEAFF. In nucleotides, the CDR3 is TGTGCCAGCAGCTTAGAAAGGTCAGGGGAGAACACTGAAGCTTTCTTT.

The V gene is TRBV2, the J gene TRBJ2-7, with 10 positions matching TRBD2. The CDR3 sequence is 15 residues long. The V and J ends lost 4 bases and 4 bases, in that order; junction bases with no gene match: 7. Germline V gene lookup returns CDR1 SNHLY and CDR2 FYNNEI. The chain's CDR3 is CASSGRTSGRYEQYF. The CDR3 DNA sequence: TGTGCCAGCAGTGGTCGGACTAGCGGAAGATACGAGCAGTACTTC.

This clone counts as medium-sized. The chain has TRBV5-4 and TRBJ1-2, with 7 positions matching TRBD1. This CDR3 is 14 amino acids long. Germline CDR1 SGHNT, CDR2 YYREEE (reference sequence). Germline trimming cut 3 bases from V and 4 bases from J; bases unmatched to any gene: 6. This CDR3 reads CASSSGGQIYGYTF. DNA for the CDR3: TGTGCCAGCAGCTCTGGGGGACAGATCTATGGCTACACCTTC. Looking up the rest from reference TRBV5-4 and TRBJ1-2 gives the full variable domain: ETGVTQSPTHLIKTRGQQVTLRCSSQSGHNTVSWYQQALGQGPQFIFQYYREEENGRGNFPPRFSGLQFPNYSSELNVNALELDDSALYLCASSSGGQIYGYTFGSGTRLTVV.

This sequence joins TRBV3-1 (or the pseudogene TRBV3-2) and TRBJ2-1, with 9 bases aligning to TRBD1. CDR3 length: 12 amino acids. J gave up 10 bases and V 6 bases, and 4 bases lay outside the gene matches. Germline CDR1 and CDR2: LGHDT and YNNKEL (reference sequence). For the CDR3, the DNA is TGTGCCAGCAGGACAGGGGGTGGGGAGCAGTTCTTC. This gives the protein CASRTGGGEQFF.

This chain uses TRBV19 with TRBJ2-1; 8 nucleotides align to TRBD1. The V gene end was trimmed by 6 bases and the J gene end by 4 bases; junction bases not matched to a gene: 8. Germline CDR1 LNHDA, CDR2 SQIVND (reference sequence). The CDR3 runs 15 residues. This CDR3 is CASRLGQGPYNEQFF. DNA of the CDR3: TGTGCCAGTAGGTTAGGACAGGGCCCTTACAATGAGCAGTTCTTC.

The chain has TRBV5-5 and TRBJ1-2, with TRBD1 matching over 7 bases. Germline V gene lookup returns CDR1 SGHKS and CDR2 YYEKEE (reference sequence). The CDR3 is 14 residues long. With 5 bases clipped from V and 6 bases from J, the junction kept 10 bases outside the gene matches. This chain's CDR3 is CASSRPTGSNGYTF. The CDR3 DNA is TGTGCCAGCAGTCGTCCGACAGGGAGCAATGGCTACACCTTC.

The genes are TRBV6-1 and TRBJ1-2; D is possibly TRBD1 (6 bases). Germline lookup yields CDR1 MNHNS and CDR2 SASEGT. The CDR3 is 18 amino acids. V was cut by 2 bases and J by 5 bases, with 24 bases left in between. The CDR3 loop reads CASSESLAVRGFRYGYTF. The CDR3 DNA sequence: TGTGCCAGCAGTGAAAGTCTAGCAGTTAGGGGGTTCCGTTATGGCTACACCTTC.

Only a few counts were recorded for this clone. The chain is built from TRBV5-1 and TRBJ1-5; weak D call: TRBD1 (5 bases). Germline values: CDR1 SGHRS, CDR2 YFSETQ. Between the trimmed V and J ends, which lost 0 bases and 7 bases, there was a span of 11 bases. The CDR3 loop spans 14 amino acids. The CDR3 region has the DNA TGCGCCAGCAGCTTGGCGGGGGTGGGGCAGCCCCAGCATTTT. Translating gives CASSLAGVGQPQHF. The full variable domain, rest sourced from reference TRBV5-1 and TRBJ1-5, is KAGVTQTPRYLIKTRGQQVTLSCSPISGHRSVSWYQQTPGQGLQFLFEYFSETQRNKGNFPGRFSGRQFSNSRSEMNVSTLELGDSALYLCASSLAGVGQPQHFGDGTRLSIL.

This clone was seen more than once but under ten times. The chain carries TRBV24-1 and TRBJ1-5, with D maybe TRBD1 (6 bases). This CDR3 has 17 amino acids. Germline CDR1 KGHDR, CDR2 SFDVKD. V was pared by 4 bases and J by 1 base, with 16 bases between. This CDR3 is CATSDVGGGQSNQPQHF. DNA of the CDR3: TGTGCCACCAGTGACGTTGGCGGGGGGCAGAGCAATCAGCCCCAGCATTTT.

The chain's CDR3 is CASSLLYASSYEQYF. CDR3 nucleotide sequence: TGTGCCAGCAGTTTATTGTATGCGAGCTCCTACGAGCAGTACTTC. V is TRBV28 and J is TRBJ2-7; D ambiguous. The CDR3 length is 15 residues. CDR1 and CDR2 from the germline V gene are MDHEN and SYDVKM. The V end was cut by 1 base, the J end by 0 bases, with 10 bases between.

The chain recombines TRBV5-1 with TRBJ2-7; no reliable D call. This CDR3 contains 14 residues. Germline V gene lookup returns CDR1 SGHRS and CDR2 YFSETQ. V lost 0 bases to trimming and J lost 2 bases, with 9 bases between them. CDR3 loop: CASSLAEPPYEQYF. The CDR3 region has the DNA TGCGCCAGCAGCTTGGCGGAACCCCCCTACGAGCAGTACTTC.

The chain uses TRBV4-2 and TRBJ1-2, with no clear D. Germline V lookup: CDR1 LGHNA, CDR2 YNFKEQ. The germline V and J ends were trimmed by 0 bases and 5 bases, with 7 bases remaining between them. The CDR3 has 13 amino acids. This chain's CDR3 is CASSQESGYGYTF. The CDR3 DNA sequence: TGTGCCAGCAGCCAAGAATCCGGTTATGGCTACACCTTC.